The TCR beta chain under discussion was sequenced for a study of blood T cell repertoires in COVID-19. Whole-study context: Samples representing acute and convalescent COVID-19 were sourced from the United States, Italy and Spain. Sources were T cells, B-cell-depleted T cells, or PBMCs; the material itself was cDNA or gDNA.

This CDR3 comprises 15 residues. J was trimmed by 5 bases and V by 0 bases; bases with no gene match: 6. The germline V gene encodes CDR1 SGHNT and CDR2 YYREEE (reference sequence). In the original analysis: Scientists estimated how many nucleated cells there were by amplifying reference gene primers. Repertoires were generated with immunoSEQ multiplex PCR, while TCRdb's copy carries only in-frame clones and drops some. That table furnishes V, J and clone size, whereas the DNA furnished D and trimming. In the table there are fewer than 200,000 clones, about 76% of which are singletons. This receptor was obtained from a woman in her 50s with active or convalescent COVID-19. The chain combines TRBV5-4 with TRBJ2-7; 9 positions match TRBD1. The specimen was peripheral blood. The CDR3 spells CASSLGGTGKNEQYF. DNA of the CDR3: TGTGCCAGCAGCTTGGGTGGGACAGGGAAGAACGAGCAGTACTTC. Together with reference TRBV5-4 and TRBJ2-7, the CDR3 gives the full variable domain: ETGVTQSPTHLIKTRGQQVTLRCSSQSGHNTVSWYQQALGQGPQFIFQYYREEENGRGNFPPRFSGLQFPNYSSELNVNALELDDSALYLCASSLGGTGKNEQYFGPGTRLTVT.